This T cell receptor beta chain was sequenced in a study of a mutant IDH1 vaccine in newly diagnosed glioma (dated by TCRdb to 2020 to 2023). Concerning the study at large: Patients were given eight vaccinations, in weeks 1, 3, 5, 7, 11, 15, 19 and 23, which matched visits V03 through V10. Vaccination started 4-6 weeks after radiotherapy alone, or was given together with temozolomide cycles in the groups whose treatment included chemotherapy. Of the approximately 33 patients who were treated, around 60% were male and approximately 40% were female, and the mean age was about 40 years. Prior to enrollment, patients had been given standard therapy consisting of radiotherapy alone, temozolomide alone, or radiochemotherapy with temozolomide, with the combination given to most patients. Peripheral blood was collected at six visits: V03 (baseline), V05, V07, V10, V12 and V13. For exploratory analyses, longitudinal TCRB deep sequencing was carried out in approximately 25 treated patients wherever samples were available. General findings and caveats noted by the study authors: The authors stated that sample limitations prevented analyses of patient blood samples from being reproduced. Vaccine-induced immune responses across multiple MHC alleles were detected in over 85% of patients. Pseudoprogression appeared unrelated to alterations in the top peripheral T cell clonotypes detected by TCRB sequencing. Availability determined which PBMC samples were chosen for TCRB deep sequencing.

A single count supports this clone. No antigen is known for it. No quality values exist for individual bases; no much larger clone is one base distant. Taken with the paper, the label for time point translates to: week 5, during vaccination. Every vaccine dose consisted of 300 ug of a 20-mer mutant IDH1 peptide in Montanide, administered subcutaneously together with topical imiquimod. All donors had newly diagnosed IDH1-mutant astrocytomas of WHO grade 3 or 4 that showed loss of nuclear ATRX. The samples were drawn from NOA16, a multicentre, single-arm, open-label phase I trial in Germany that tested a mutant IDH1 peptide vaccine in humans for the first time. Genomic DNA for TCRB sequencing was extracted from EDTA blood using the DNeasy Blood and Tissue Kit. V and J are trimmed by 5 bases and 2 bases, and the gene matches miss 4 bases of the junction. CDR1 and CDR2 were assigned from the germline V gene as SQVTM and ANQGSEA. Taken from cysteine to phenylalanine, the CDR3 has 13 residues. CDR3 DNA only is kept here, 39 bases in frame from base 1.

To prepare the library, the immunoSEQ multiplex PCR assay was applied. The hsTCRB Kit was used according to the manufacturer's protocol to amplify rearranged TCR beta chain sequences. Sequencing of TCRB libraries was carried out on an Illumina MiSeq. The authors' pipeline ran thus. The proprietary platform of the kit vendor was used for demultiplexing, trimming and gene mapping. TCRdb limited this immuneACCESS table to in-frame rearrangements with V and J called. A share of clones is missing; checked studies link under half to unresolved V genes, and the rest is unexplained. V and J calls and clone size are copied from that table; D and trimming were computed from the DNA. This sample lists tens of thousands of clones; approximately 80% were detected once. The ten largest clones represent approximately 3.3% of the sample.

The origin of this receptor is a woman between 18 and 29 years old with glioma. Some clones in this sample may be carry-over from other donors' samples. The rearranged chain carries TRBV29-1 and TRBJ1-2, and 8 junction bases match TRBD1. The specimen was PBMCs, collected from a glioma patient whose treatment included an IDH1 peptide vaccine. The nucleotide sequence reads TGCAGCGTTCGGACAGGGCCAAACTATGGCTACACCTTC. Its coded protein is CSVRTGPNYGYTF.